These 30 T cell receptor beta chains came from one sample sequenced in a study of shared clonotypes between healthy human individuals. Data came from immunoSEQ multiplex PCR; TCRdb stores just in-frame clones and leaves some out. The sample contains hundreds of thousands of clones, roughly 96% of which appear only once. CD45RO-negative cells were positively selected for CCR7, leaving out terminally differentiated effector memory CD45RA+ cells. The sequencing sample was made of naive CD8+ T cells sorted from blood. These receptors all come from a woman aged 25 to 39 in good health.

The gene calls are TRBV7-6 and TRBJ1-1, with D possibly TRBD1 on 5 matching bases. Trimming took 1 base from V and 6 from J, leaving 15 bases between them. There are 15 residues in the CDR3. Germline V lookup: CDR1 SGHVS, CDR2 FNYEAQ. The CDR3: CASSLEAGGAPEAFF. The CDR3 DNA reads TGTGCCAGCAGCTTAGAGGCGGGCGGGGCGCCTGAAGCTTTCTTT.

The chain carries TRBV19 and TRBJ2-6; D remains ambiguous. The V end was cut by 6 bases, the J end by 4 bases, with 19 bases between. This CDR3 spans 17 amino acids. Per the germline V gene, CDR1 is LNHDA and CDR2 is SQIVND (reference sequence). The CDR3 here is CASSTWAASLGANVLTF. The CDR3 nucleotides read TGTGCCAGTAGCACGTGGGCGGCCTCCTTGGGGGCCAACGTCCTGACTTTC.

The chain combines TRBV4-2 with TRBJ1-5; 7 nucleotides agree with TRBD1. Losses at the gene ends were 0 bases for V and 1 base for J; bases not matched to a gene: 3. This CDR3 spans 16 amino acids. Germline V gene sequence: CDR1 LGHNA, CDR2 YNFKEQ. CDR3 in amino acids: CASSQEKGASNQPQHF. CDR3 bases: TGTGCCAGCAGCCAAGAGAAGGGGGCAAGCAATCAGCCCCAGCATTTT.

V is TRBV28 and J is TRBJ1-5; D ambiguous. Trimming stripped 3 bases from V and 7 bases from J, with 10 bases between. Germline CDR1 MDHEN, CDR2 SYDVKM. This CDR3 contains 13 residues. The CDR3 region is CASSLAIGQPQHF. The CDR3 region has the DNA TGTGCCAGCAGTTTGGCGATTGGCCAGCCCCAGCATTTT.

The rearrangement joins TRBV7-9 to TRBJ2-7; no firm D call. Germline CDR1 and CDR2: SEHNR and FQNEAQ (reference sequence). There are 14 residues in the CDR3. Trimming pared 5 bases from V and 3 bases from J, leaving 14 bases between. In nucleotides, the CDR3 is TGTGCCAGCAGCGACGGGTCCTATAGCTACGAGCAGTACTTC. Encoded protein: CASSDGSYSYEQYF.

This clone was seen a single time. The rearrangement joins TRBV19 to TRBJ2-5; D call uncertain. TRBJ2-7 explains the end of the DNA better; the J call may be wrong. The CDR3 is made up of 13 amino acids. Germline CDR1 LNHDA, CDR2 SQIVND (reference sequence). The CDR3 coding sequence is TGTGCCAGTAGTTTCGACTTGCGTTACGAGCAGTACTTC. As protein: CASSFDLRYEQYF.

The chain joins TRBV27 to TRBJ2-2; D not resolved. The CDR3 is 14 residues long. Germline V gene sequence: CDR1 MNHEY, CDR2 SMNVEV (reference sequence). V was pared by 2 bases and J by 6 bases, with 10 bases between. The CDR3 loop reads CASSLQQFAGELFF. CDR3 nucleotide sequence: TGTGCCAGCAGTTTACAACAGTTTGCCGGGGAGCTGTTTTTT.

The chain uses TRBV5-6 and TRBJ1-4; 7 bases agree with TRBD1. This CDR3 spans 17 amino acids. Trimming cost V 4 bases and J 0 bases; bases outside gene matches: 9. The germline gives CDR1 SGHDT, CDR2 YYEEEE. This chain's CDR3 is CASSGYRGPATNEKLFF. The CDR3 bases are TGTGCCAGCAGCGGATACAGGGGACCCGCAACTAATGAAAAACTGTTTTTT.

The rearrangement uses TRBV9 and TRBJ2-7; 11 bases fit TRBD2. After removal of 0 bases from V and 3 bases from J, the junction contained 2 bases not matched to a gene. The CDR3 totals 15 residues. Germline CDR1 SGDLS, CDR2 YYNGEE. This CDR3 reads CASSVETSGDYEQYF. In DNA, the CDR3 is TGTGCCAGCAGCGTAGAGACTAGCGGGGACTACGAGCAGTACTTC.

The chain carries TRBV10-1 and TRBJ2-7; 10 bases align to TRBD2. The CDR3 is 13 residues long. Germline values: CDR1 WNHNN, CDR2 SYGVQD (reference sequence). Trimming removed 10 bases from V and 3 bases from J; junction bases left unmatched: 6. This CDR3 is CATIRTSGYEQYF. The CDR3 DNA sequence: TGCGCCACCATAAGGACTAGCGGCTACGAGCAGTACTTC.

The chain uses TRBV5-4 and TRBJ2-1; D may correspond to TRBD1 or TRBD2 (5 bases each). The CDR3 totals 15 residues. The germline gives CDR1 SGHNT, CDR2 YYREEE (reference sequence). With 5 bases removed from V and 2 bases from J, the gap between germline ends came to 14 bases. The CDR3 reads CASRSGTLPYNEQFF. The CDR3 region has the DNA TGTGCCAGCAGGTCCGGGACCCTTCCCTACAATGAGCAGTTCTTC.

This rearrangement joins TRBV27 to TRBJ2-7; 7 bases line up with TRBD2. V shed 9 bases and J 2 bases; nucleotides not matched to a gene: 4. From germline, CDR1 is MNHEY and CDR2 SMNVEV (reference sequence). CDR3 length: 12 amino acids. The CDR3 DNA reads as TGTGCCAGTAGACGGGGGGCCTACGAGCAGTACTTC. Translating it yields CASRRGAYEQYF.

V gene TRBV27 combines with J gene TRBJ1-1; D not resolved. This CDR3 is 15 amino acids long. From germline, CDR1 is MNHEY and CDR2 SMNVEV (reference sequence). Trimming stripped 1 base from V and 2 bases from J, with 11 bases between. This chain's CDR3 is CASSLFFETNTEAFF. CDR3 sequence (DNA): TGTGCCAGCAGTTTATTTTTCGAAACTAACACTGAAGCTTTCTTT.

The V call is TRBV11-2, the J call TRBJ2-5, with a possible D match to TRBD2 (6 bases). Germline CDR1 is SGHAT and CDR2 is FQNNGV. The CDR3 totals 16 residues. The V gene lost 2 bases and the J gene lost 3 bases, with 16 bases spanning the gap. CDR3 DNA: TGTGCCAGCAGCTTACCCCCATGGGGGGAGGAAGAGACCCAGTACTTC. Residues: CASSLPPWGEEETQYF.

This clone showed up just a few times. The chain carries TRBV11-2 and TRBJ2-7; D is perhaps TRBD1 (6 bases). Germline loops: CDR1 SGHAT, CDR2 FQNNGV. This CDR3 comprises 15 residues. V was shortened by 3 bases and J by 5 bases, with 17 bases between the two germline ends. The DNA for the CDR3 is TGTGCCAGCAGCTTGAACCGGGACAAGAACCACGAGCAGTACTTC. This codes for CASSLNRDKNHEQYF.

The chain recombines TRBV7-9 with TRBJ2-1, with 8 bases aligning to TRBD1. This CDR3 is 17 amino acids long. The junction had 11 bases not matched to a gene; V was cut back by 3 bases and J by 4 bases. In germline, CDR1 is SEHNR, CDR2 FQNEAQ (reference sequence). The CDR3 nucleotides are TGTGCCAGCAGCTTTCTGCATCAGGGGGCGCGGTACAATGAGCAGTTCTTC. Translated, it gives CASSFLHQGARYNEQFF.

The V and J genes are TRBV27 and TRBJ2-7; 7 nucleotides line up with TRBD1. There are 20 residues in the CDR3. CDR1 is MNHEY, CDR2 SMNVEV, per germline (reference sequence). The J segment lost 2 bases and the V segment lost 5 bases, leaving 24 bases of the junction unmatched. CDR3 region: CASSTLGPRGTKHDPYEQYF. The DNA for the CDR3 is TGTGCCAGCAGTACGTTAGGGCCCAGGGGGACGAAACATGATCCCTACGAGCAGTACTTC.

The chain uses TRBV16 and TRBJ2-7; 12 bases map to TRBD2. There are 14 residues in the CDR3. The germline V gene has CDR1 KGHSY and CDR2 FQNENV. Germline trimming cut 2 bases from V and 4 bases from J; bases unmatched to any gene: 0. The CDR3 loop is CASSQLAGGYEQYF. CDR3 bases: TGTGCCAGCAGCCAACTAGCGGGAGGGTACGAGCAGTACTTC.

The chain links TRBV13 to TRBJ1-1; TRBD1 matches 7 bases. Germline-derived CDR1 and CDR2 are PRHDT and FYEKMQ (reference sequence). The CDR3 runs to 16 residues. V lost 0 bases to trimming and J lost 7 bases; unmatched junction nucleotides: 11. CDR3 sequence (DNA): TGTGCCAGCAGCTTAGGCCCCACCAGGGGGGAAAATGAAGCTTTCTTT. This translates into CASSLGPTRGENEAFF.

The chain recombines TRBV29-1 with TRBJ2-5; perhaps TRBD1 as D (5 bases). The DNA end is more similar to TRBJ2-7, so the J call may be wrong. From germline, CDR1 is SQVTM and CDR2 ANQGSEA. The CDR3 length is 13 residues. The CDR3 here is CSVTGGRSYEQYF. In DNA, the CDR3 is TGCAGCGTTACAGGCGGACGTTCCTACGAGCAGTACTTC.

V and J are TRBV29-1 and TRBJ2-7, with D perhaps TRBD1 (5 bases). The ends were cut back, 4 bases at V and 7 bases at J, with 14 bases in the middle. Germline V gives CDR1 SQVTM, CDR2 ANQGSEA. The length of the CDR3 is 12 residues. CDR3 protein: CSVVTGLDEQYF. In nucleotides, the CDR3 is TGCAGCGTTGTAACAGGATTGGATGAGCAGTACTTC.

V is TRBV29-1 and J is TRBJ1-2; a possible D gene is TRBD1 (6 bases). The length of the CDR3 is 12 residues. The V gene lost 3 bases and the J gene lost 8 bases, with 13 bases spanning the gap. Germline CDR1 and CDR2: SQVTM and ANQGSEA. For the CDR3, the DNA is TGCAGCGTTGATCCCGGAAGGGGGGGCTACACCTTC. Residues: CSVDPGRGGYTF.

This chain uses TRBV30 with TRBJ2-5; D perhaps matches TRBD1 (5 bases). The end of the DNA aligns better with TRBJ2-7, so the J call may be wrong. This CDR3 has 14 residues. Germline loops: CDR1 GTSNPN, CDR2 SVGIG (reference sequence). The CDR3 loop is CAWSKTGDTYEQYF. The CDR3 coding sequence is TGTGCCTGGAGTAAAACAGGTGATACCTACGAGCAGTACTTC.

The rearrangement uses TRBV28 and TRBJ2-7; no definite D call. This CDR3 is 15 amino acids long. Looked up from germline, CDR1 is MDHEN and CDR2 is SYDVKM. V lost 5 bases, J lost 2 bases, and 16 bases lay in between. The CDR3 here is CASSPLTRLTYEQYF. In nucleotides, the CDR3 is TGTGCCAGCAGTCCCCTGACCCGTCTCACCTACGAGCAGTACTTC.

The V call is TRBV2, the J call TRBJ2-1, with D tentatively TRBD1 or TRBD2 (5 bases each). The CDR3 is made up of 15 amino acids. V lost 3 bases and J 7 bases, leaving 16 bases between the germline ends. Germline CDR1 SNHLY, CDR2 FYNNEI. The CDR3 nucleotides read TGTGCCAGCAGTGACACCGGGACGGTTTTTAATGAGCAGTTCTTC. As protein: CASSDTGTVFNEQFF. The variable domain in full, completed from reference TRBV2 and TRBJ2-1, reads EPEVTQTPSHQVTQMGQEVILRCVPISNHLYFYWYRQILGQKVEFLVSFYNNEISEKSEIFDDQFSVERPDGSNFTLKIRSTKLEDSAMYFCASSDTGTVFNEQFFGPGTRLTVL.

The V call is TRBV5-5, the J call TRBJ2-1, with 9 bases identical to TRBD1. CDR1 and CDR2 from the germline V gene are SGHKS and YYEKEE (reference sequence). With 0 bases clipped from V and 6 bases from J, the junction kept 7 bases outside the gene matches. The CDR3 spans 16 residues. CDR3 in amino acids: CASSLGPGTGRNEQFF. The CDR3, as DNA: TGTGCCAGCAGCTTGGGGCCCGGGACAGGGCGCAATGAGCAGTTCTTC.

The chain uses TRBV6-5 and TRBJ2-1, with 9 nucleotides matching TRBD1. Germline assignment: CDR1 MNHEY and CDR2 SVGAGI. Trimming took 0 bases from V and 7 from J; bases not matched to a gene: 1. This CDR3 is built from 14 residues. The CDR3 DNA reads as TGTGCCAGCAGTTACTCGGGGACAGGGAATGAGCAGTTCTTC. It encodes CASSYSGTGNEQFF.

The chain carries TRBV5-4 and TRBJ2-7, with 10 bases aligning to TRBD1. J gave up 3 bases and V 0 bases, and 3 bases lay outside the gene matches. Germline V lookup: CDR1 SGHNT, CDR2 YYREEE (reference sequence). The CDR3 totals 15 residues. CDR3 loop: CASSLDRTGGYEQYF. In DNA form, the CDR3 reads TGTGCCAGCAGCTTGGACCGGACAGGGGGCTACGAGCAGTACTTC.

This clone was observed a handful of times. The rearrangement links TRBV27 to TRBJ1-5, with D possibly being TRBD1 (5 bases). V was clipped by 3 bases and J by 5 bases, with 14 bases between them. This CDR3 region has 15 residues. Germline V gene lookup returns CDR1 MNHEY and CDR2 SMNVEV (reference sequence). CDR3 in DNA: TGTGCCAGCAGTTTCGCAGGGATGGACGATCAGCCCCAGCATTTT. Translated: CASSFAGMDDQPQHF.

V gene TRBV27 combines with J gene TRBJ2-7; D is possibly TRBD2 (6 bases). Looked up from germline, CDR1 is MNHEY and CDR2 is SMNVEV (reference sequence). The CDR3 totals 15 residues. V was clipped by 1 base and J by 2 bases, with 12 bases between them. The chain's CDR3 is CASSLFGGGTYEQYF. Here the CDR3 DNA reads TGTGCCAGCAGTTTATTCGGGGGAGGAACCTACGAGCAGTACTTC.